One sample yielded the 8 T cell receptor beta chains listed below, sequenced in a study of monozygotic twins with inflammatory bowel disease. TCRdb reprocessed the 5' RACE reads and stores each CDR3 protein as one record, lacking DNA. The sample has 400,000 to 500,000 distinct CDR3 sequences, and its top ten clones hold approximately 2.3%. The sequencing sample was made of blood. The source is a human donor with ulcerative colitis or Crohn's disease, or a healthy co-twin of an affected twin (not recorded which).

This sequence joins TRBV27 and TRBJ2-1. The CDR3 is made up of 11 amino acids. Per the germline V gene, CDR1 is MNHEY and CDR2 is SMNVEV (reference sequence). CDR3 protein: CASRLSNEQFF.

J is TRBJ1-2 and V is TRBV27. Germline V gene data show CDR1 as MNHEY and CDR2 as SMNVEV (reference sequence). CDR3 size: 13 residues. The CDR3 region is CASSLEVPPFLTF.

V and J are TRBV5-1 and TRBJ1-1; TCRdb outputs TRBD1, but without DNA this stays unchecked. CDR1 is SGHRS and CDR2 is YFSETQ in the germline V gene. The CDR3 is made up of 15 amino acids. CDR3 sequence: CASSLQTAQNTEAFF. Full variable domain (missing parts from reference TRBV5-1 and TRBJ1-1): KAGVTQTPRYLIKTRGQQVTLSCSPISGHRSVSWYQQTPGQGLQFLFEYFSETQRNKGNFPGRFSGRQFSNSRSEMNVSTLELGDSALYLCASSLQTAQNTEAFFGQGTRLTVV.

The chain combines TRBV10-3 with TRBJ1-2; TCRdb proposes TRBD1, but this gene call is untestable without DNA. The germline gives CDR1 ENHRY, CDR2 SYGVKD. The CDR3 is made up of 15 amino acids. CDR3 amino acids: CAISDGAASNYGYTF.

The chain uses TRBV19 and TRBJ1-4. CDR1 LNHDA and CDR2 SQIVND come from the germline V gene (reference sequence). The length of the CDR3 is 15 residues. The CDR3 loop is CASSRKGPTNEKLFF.

The rearrangement uses TRBV6-5 and TRBJ1-1; without DNA, the TCRdb call of TRBD1 cannot be checked. In germline, CDR1 is MNHEY, CDR2 SVGAGI. The CDR3 is 16 residues long. CDR3 region: CASSYWDGSMNTEAFF.

The chain recombines TRBV12-3 or TRBV12-4 with TRBJ2-1; TCRdb gives TRBD1 as the D gene, but with no DNA this cannot be confirmed. The CDR3 is 16 amino acids. CDR3 sequence: CASSSTTGTGGSEQLF.

The chain has TRBV20-1 and TRBJ2-2; TCRdb's D call of TRBD1 is untestable without DNA. CDR1 and CDR2 (germline): DFQATT, SNEGSKA (reference sequence). This CDR3 region has 13 residues. CDR3 sequence: CSARTGVRRELFF.